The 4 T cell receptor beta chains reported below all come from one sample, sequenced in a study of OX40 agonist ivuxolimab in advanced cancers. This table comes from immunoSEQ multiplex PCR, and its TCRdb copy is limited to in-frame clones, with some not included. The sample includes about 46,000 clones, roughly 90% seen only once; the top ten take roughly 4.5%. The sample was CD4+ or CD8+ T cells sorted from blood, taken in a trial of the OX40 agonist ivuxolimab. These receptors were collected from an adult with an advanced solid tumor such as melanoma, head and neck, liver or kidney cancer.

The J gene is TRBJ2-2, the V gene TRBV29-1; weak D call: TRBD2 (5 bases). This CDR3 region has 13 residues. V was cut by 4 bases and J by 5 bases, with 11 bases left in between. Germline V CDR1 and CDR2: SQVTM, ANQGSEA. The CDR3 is CSVGLAETGELFF. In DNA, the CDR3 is TGCAGCGTTGGCCTAGCAGAGACCGGGGAGCTGTTTTTT.

The CDR3 bases are TGCGCCAGCAGCTTTTACGGCCAAGCCTCCTACAATGAGCAGTTCTTC. This translates into CASSFYGQASYNEQFF. The chain combines TRBV5-1 with TRBJ2-1; D gene ambiguous. Trimming cost V 2 bases and J 0 bases, with 12 bases left between them. Germline V CDR1 and CDR2: SGHRS, YFSETQ. This CDR3 comprises 16 residues.

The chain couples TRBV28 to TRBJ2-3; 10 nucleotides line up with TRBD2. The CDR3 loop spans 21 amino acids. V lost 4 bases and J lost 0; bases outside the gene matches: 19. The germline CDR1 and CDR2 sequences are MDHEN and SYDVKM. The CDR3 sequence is CASSSPAPGTSVYPSTDTQYF. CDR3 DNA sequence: TGTGCCAGCAGTTCGCCAGCGCCCGGGACTAGCGTGTATCCTAGCACAGATACGCAGTATTTT.

CDR3 residues: CASRSLGARETQYF. CDR3 nucleotide sequence: TGTGCCAGCAGATCTCTGGGGGCGAGAGAGACCCAGTACTTC. The chain uses TRBV5-8 and TRBJ2-5; tentative D call: TRBD1 (6 bases). This CDR3 contains 14 residues. Germline-derived CDR1 and CDR2 are SGHTS and YDEGEE. Trimming pared 5 bases from V and 4 bases from J, leaving 15 bases between.